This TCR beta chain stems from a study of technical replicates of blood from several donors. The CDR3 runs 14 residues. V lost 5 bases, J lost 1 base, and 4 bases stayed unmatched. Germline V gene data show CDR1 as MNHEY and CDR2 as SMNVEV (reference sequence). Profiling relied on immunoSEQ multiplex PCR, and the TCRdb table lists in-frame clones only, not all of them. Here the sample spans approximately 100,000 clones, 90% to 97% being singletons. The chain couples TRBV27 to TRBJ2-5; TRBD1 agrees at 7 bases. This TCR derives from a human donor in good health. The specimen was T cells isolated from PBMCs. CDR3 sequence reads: CASSPGQLQETQYF. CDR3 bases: TGTGCCAGCAGTCCGGGACAGCTCCAAGAGACCCAGTACTTC.